This TCR beta chain stems from a study of blood T cell repertoires in COVID-19. Turning to the study itself: Spain, Italy and the United States supplied samples that represented acute and convalescent COVID-19. In each case, the material was cDNA or gDNA derived from T cells, B-cell-depleted T cells, or PBMCs.

How the authors handled the data: Estimation of nucleated cell counts was performed using reference gene primer amplification. Only in-frame clones appear in the TCRdb table, and some are missing; sequencing was by immunoSEQ multiplex PCR. For V, J and clone size, that table is used; D and trimming come from the DNA. The repertoire holds about 220,000 clones, with 80% as singletons. This clone came up a few times. Other DNA variants within this sample encode the same CDR3. The sample comprised peripheral blood. The sequence derives from a woman aged 65 to 85 with acute or convalescent COVID-19.

The CDR3 DNA sequence: TGCGCCAGCAGCCCCGGGACAGGGCCCGGGGAGCTGTTTTTT. Protein sequence: CASSPGTGPGELFF. The V gene is TRBV5-1, the J gene TRBJ2-2, with 9 bases identical to TRBD1. The CDR3 totals 14 residues. Germline CDR1 SGHRS, CDR2 YFSETQ. J was trimmed by 6 bases and V by 4 bases; bases with no gene match: 4.